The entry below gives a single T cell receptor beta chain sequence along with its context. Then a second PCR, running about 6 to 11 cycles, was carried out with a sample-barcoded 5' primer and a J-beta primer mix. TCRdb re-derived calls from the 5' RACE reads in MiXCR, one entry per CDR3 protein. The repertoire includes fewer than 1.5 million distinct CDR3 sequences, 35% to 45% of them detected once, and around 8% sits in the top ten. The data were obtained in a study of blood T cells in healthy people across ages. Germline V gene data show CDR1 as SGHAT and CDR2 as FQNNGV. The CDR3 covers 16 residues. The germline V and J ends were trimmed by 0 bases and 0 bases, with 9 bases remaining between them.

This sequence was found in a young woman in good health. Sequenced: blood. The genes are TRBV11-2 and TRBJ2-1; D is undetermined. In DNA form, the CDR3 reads TGTGCCAGCAGCTTAGACGGTAGTCCCTCCTACAATGAGCAGTTCTTC. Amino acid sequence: CASSLDGSPSYNEQFF. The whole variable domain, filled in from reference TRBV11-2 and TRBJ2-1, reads EAGVAQSPRYKIIEKRQSVAFWCNPISGHATLYWYQQILGQGPKLLIQFQNNGVVDDSQLPKDRFSAERLKGVDSTLKIQPAKLEDSAVYLCASSLDGSPSYNEQFFGPGTRLTVL.